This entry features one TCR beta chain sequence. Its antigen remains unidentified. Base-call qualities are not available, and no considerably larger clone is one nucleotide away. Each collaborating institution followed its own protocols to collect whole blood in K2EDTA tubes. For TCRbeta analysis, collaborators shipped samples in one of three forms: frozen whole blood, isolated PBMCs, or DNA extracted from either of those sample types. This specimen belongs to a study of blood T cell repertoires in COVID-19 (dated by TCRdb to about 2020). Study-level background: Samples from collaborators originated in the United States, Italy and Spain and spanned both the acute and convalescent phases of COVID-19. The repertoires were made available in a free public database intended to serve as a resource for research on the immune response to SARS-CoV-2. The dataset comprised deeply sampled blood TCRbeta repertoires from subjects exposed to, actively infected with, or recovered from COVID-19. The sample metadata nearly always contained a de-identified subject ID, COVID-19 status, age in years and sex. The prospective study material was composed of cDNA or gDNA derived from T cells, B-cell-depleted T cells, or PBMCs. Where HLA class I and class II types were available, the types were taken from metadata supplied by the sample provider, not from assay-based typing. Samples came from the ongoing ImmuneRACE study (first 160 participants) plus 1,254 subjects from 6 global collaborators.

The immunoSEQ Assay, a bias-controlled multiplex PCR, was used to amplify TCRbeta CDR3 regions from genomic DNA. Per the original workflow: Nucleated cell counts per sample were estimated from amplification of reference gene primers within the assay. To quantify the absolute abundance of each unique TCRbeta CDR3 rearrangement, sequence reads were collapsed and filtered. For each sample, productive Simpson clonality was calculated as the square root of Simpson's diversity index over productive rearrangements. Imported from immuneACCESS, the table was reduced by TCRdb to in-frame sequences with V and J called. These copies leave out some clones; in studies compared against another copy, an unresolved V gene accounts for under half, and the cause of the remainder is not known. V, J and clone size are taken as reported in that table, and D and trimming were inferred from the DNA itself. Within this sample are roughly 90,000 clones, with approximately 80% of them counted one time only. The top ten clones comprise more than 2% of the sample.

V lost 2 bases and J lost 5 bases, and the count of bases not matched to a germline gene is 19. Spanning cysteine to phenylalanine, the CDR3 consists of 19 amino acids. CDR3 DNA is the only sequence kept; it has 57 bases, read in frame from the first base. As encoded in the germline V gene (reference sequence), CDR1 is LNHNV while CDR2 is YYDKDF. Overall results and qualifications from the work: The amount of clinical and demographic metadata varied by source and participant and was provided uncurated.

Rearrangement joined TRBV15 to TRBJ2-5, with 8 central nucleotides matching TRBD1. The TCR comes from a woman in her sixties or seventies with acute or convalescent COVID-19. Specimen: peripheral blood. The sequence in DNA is TGTGCCACCAGCAGACGTGGACAGGGTGGCCTAAACGAACGGGAGACCCAGTACTTC. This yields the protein CATSRRGQGGLNERETQYF.